This TCR beta chain was documented in a study of T cell responses to AZD1222 COVID-19 vaccine. The data were produced by immunoSEQ multiplex PCR, yet TCRdb's version contains in-frame clones alone and is incomplete. The repertoire holds 110,000 to 150,000 clones, with more than 75% as singletons. This CDR3 region has 15 residues. Per germline, CDR1 SGHRS and CDR2 YFSETQ. The ends were cut back, 0 bases at V and 4 bases at J, with 13 bases in the middle. Study outcomes and limitations: At 160-218 and 743-854, vaccine-associated CD4 TCRs were dominant, and they spanned spike. Variant regions that are unmutated are reportedly the target of nearly half of spike-specific TCRs. Among those given AZD1222, only six or seven were seropositive at baseline. The donor group comprised mostly white British people and more females; the analysis possibly underestimated clonal diversity.

In regard to this clone: The antigen is unknown.

The V call is TRBV5-1, the J call TRBJ1-2; D gene uncertain. The sample was peripheral blood, taken 28 days after the second AZD1222 dose. The receptor was isolated from an adult who received the AZD1222 COVID-19 vaccine. The CDR3: CASSLEWRDFYGYTF. The CDR3 coding sequence is TGCGCCAGCAGCTTGGAATGGAGGGATTTCTATGGCTACACCTTC.